Below, 24 T cell receptor beta chains from the same sample are listed, as sequenced in a study of OX40 agonist ivuxolimab in advanced cancers. This table comes from immunoSEQ multiplex PCR, and its TCRdb copy is limited to in-frame clones, with some not included. This sample carries over 55,000 clones, about 89% of them seen once, and the ten largest clones take roughly 2.4%. The source was CD4+ or CD8+ T cells sorted from blood, collected in a trial of the OX40 agonist ivuxolimab. The receptors come from an adult with an advanced solid tumor such as melanoma, head and neck, liver or kidney cancer.

This clone was seen once. The chain employs TRBV11-3 and TRBJ1-3; D remains unclear. Trimming cost V 5 bases and J 1 base, with 9 bases left between them. The CDR3 consists of 14 residues. CDR1 is SGHNT and CDR2 is YENEEA in the germline V gene. In DNA form, the CDR3 reads TGTGCCAGCAGCCAAGGATGGTCTGGAAACACCATATATTTT. This translates into CASSQGWSGNTIYF.

This clone was detected only once. This CDR3 is CSVETQGYGDTQYF. The DNA of the CDR3 is TGCAGCGTTGAAACACAGGGGTATGGAGATACGCAGTATTTT. The chain links TRBV29-1 to TRBJ2-3; 7 bases match TRBD1. Germline CDR1 is SQVTM and CDR2 is ANQGSEA. The CDR3 contains 14 residues. V lost 2 bases to trimming and J lost 5 bases; unmatched junction nucleotides: 7.

The chain joins TRBV11-3 to TRBJ2-7; D possibly corresponds to TRBD2 (6 bases). CDR3 length: 13 residues. Trimming removed 5 bases from V and 6 bases from J, with 14 bases in between. CDR1 is SGHNT and CDR2 is YENEEA in the germline V gene. The CDR3 loop reads CASSRHRGGEQYF. DNA for the CDR3: TGTGCCAGCAGCCGACATCGGGGAGGCGAGCAGTACTTC.

The chain's CDR3 is CASSIDRGRDTQYF. The CDR3, as DNA: TGTGCCAGCAGCATAGACAGGGGGCGAGATACGCAGTATTTT. The J gene is TRBJ2-3, the V gene TRBV7-2; 10 bases align to TRBD1. Germline loops: CDR1 SGHTA, CDR2 FQGNSA. Trimming took 5 bases from V and 5 from J; bases not matched to a gene: 4. CDR3 length: 14 residues.

The chain joins TRBV28 to TRBJ2-5; D ambiguous. Germline V gives CDR1 MDHEN, CDR2 SYDVKM. The CDR3 is 15 residues long. The V end lost 7 bases, the J end lost 7 bases, and 22 bases lay between the germline ends. CDR3 DNA: TGTGCCAGCAATCTCGTAGCAGGCTCTGAAGGGACCCAGTACTTC. Translated, it gives CASNLVAGSEGTQYF.

The sample holds one count of this clone. The V gene is TRBV7-2, the J gene TRBJ2-4, with D perhaps matching TRBD2 (7 bases). Germline loops: CDR1 SGHTA, CDR2 FQGNSA. This CDR3 region has 18 residues. V lost 5 bases and J lost 0, with 20 bases in between. The CDR3 bases are TGTGCCAGCAGCCGAGAGGTGGCGGGGGCCATAGCCAAAAACATTCAGTACTTC. It translates to CASSREVAGAIAKNIQYF.

The V gene is TRBV6-5, the J gene TRBJ2-7; perhaps TRBD1 as D (5 bases). The ends were cut back, 7 bases at V and 6 bases at J, with 13 bases in the middle. The germline CDR1 and CDR2 sequences are MNHEY and SVGAGI. The length of the CDR3 is 12 residues. Here the CDR3 reads CASKRQGSEQYF. CDR3 nucleotides: TGTGCCAGCAAAAGGCAGGGCTCCGAGCAGTACTTC.

The J gene is TRBJ2-1, the V gene TRBV7-3; D remains unclear. The CDR3 has 12 residues. Between the trimmed V and J ends, which lost 5 bases and 4 bases, there was a span of 6 bases. Germline V lookup: CDR1 SGHTA, CDR2 FQGTGA. This CDR3 reads CASSPGYNEQFF. CDR3 DNA sequence: TGTGCCAGCAGCCCCGGGTACAATGAGCAGTTCTTC.

The V gene is TRBV11-2, the J gene TRBJ2-2, with 8 bases fitting TRBD1. Germline CDR1 reads SGHAT; CDR2 reads FQNNGV. J lost 2 bases, V lost 4 bases, and 3 bases had no gene match. This CDR3 has 15 amino acids. The CDR3 region is CASSSTGANTGELFF. CDR3 in DNA: TGTGCCAGCAGCTCGACAGGGGCCAACACCGGGGAGCTGTTTTTT.

V gene TRBV7-2 combines with J gene TRBJ1-3; TRBD1 agrees at 8 bases. This CDR3 has 15 amino acids. The J segment lost 3 bases and the V segment lost 4 bases, leaving 5 bases of the junction unmatched. Germline CDR1 reads SGHTA; CDR2 reads FQGNSA. This chain's CDR3 is CASSSGTGGGNTIYF. CDR3 DNA: TGTGCCAGCAGCTCCGGGACAGGTGGTGGAAACACCATATATTTT.

A single count supports this clone. J is TRBJ2-3 and V is TRBV5-1; D remains ambiguous. This CDR3 region has 14 residues. Germline CDR1 reads SGHRS; CDR2 reads YFSETQ. The V end was cut by 0 bases, the J end by 3 bases, with 8 bases between. CDR3 in amino acids: CASSLVPGTDTQYF. For the CDR3, the DNA is TGCGCCAGCAGCTTGGTGCCCGGGACAGATACGCAGTATTTT.

The chain joins TRBV19 to TRBJ1-2, with a tentative D call TRBD1 (5 bases). CDR1 LNHDA and CDR2 SQIVND come from the germline V gene (reference sequence). CDR3 length: 14 amino acids. V gave up 1 base and J gave up 7 bases, with 13 bases separating them. The CDR3 loop reads CASSIGTGIGGYTF. Written as DNA, the CDR3 is TGTGCCAGTAGTATAGGAACAGGTATCGGTGGCTACACCTTC.

In its sample, this clone was seen once. This chain connects TRBV7-9 to TRBJ2-1; D remains ambiguous. The germline CDR1 and CDR2 sequences are SEHNR and FQNEAQ (reference sequence). V dropped 0 bases and J dropped 6 bases, with 9 bases sitting between them. CDR3 length: 14 amino acids. Here the CDR3 reads CASSLAHTINEQFF. The CDR3, as DNA: TGTGCCAGCAGCTTAGCCCATACAATCAATGAGCAGTTCTTC.

This clone has more than one count but fewer than ten. The chain combines TRBV7-6 with TRBJ1-1; D remains ambiguous. Germline CDR1 and CDR2: SGHVS and FNYEAQ. V lost 1 base and J 6 bases, leaving 6 bases between the germline ends. The length of the CDR3 is 12 residues. Here the CDR3 reads CASSLGPSEAFF. The CDR3 coding sequence is TGTGCCAGCAGCTTAGGCCCCTCTGAAGCTTTCTTT.

The gene calls are TRBV9 and TRBJ2-1, with 8 bases aligning to TRBD2. The junction had 2 bases not matched to a gene; V was cut back by 2 bases and J by 1 base. Germline V CDR1 and CDR2: SGDLS, YYNGEE. This CDR3 region has 15 residues. The CDR3 region has the DNA TGTGCCAGCAGCGTTGGGACTAGGTCCTACAATGAGCAGTTCTTC. Its translation is CASSVGTRSYNEQFF.

The chain carries TRBV4-2 and TRBJ2-2, with 9 bases lining up with TRBD1. V was clipped by 4 bases and J by 2 bases; unmatched bases: 5. Looked up from germline, CDR1 is LGHNA and CDR2 is YNFKEQ. The CDR3 has 16 amino acids. This CDR3 is CASSLEGQGNTGELFF. The CDR3 DNA reads TGTGCCAGCAGCCTAGAGGGACAGGGCAACACCGGGGAGCTGTTTTTT.

The V and J genes are TRBV7-2 and TRBJ1-3, with a weak D call TRBD1 (6 bases). CDR1 and CDR2 from the germline V gene are SGHTA and FQGNSA. V was pared by 2 bases and J by 3 bases, with 8 bases between. CDR3 length: 14 residues. The CDR3 protein is CASSLTQGGNTIYF. Here the CDR3 DNA reads TGTGCCAGCAGCTTAACACAGGGTGGAAACACCATATATTTT.

The chain combines TRBV28 with TRBJ2-1; TRBD2 is a possible D gene (6 bases). The V gene lost 4 bases and the J gene lost 0 bases, with 13 bases spanning the gap. Germline CDR1 MDHEN, CDR2 SYDVKM. The CDR3 contains 16 residues. The CDR3 sequence is CASSSGTGSSYNEQFF. CDR3 DNA: TGTGCCAGCAGTTCCGGGACTGGAAGCTCCTACAATGAGCAGTTCTTC.

V and J are TRBV2 and TRBJ1-1, with a possible D match to TRBD1 (5 bases). CDR1 and CDR2 (germline): SNHLY, FYNNEI. V was trimmed by 1 base and J by 3 bases, leaving 12 bases between them. The CDR3 spans 15 residues. CDR3 in amino acids: CASSEGKGIDTEAFF. CDR3 DNA sequence: TGTGCCAGCAGTGAAGGGAAGGGGATTGACACTGAAGCTTTCTTT.

The genes are TRBV28 and TRBJ2-5; D tentatively fits TRBD1 or TRBD2 (5 bases each). The CDR3 consists of 15 residues. The germline V gene encodes CDR1 MDHEN and CDR2 SYDVKM. Trimming removed 5 bases at V and 5 bases at J, with 18 bases between. CDR3: CASSPPLGVEETQYF. DNA of the CDR3: TGTGCCAGCAGTCCCCCGTTGGGGGTCGAGGAGACCCAGTACTTC.

This chain connects TRBV19 to TRBJ1-6; 12 bases map to TRBD1. Germline loops: CDR1 LNHDA, CDR2 SQIVND (reference sequence). The CDR3 covers 15 residues. The V gene end was trimmed by 5 bases and the J gene end by 6 bases; junction bases not matched to a gene: 2. The CDR3 DNA is TGTGCCAGTAGTGGGACAGGGGGCAGTAATTCACCCCTCCACTTT. Its protein is CASSGTGGSNSPLHF. Looking up the rest from reference TRBV19 and TRBJ1-6 gives the full variable domain: DGGITQSPKYLFRKEGQNVTLSCEQNLNHDAMYWYRQDPGQGLRLIYYSQIVNDFQKGDIAEGYSVSREKKESFPLTVTSAQKNPTAFYLCASSGTGGSNSPLHFGNGTRLTVT.

The rearrangement joins TRBV7-2 to TRBJ1-1; no definite D call. V was shortened by 2 bases and J by 7 bases, with 11 bases between the two germline ends. CDR3 length equals 13 residues. The germline V gene has CDR1 SGHTA and CDR2 FQGNSA. The CDR3 loop is CASSLWSGLEAFF. The CDR3 region has the DNA TGTGCCAGCAGCTTATGGTCTGGGCTTGAAGCTTTCTTT.

The J gene is TRBJ1-2, the V gene TRBV28; 7 bases fit TRBD1. Unmatched junction bases numbered 6, after V lost 5 bases and J lost 6 bases. The CDR3 is 13 residues long. The germline V gene encodes CDR1 MDHEN and CDR2 SYDVKM. CDR3 nucleotide sequence: TGTGCCAGCAGTCCGGGACAGAGTCATGGCTACACCTTC. It yields the protein CASSPGQSHGYTF.

The chain carries TRBV2 and TRBJ1-1; tentative D call: TRBD1 (5 bases). This CDR3 has 14 amino acids. CDR1 SNHLY and CDR2 FYNNEI come from the germline V gene. The V gene lost 7 bases and the J gene lost 4 bases, with 16 bases spanning the gap. The CDR3 spells CASMRDLARTEAFF. The CDR3 bases are TGTGCCAGCATGAGGGACCTAGCGCGCACTGAAGCTTTCTTT.